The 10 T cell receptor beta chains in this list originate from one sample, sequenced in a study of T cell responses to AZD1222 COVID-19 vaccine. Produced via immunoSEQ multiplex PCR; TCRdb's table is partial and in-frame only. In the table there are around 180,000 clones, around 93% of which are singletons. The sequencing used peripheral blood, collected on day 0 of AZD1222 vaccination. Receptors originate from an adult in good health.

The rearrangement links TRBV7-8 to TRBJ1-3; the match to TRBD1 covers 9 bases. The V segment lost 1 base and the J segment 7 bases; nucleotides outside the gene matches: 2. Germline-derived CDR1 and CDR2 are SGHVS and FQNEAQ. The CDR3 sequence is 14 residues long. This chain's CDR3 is CASSLVGQGNTIYF. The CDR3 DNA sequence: TGTGCCAGCAGCTTAGTGGGACAGGGTAACACCATATATTTT.

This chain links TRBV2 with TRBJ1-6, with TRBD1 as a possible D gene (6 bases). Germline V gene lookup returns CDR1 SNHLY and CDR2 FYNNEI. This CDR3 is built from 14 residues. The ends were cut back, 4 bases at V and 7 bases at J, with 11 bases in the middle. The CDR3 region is CASSVGQKNSPLHF. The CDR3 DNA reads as TGTGCCAGCAGTGTTGGACAGAAGAATTCACCCCTCCACTTT.

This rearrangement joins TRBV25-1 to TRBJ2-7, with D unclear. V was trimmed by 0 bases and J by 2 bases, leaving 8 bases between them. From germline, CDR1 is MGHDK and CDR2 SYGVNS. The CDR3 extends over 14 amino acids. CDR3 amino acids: CASSEYGPPYEQYF. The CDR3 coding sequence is TGTGCCAGCAGTGAATACGGGCCGCCCTACGAGCAGTACTTC.

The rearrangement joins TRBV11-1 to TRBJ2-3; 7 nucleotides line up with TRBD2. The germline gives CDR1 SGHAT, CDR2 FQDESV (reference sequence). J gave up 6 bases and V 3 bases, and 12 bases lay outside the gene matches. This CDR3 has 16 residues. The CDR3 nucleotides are TGTGCCAGCAGCTTGGGGGACTACCGGGGAGGGGATACGCAGTATTTT. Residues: CASSLGDYRGGDTQYF.

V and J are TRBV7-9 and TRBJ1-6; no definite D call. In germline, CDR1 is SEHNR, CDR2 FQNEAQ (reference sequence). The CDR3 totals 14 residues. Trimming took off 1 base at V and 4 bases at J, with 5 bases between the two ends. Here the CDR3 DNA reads TGTGCCAGCAGCTTAGAGCCTTATAATTCACCCCTCCACTTT. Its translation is CASSLEPYNSPLHF. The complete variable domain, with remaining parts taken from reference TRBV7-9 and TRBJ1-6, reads DTGVSQNPRHKITKRGQNVTFRCDPISEHNRLYWYRQTLGQGPEFLTYFQNEAQLEKSRLLSDRFSAERPKGSFSTLEIQRTEQGDSAMYLCASSLEPYNSPLHFGNGTRLTVT.

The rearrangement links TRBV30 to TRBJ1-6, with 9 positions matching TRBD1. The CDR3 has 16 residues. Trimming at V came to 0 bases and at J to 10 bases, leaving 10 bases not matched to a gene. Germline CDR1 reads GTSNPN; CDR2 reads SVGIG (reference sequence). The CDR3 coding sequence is TGTGCCTGGAGTGTTCAACGGGGACAGGGACAATCACCCCTCCACTTT. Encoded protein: CAWSVQRGQGQSPLHF.

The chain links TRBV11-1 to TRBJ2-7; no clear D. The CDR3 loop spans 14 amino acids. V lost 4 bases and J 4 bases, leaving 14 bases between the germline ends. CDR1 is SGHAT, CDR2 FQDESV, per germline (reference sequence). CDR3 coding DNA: TGTGCCAGCAGCTCAGTTAGGGAAGGGTACGAGCAGTACTTC. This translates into CASSSVREGYEQYF.

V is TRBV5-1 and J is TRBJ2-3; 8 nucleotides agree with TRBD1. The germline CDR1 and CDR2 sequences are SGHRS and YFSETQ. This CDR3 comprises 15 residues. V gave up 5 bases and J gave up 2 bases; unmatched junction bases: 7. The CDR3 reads CASSQTGAVTDTQYF. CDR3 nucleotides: TGCGCCAGCAGTCAGACAGGGGCAGTCACAGATACGCAGTATTTT.

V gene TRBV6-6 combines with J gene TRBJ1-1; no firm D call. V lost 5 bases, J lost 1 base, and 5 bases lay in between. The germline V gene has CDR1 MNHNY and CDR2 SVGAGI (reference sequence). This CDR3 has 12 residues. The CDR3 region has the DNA TGTGCCAGCAGTAGTAGGAACACTGAAGCTTTCTTT. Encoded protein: CASSSRNTEAFF.

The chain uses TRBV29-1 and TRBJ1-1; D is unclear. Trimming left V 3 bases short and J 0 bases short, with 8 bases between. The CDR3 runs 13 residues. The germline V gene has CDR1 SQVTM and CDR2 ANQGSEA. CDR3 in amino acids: CSVEISVNTEAFF. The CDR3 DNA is TGCAGCGTTGAGATTTCAGTGAACACTGAAGCTTTCTTT.